The 2 T cell receptor beta chains presented below share a single source sample, sequenced in a study of T cell responses to AZD1222 COVID-19 vaccine. TCRdb's copy holds only in-frame clones and misses some; the assay was immunoSEQ multiplex PCR. The sample includes around 99,000 clones, approximately 90% seen only once; the top ten take more than 9.5%. The material sequenced was peripheral blood, taken on day 0 of AZD1222 vaccination. These receptors were collected from an adult in good health.

V usage is TRBV12-3 or TRBV12-4 and J usage is TRBJ1-6; D gene uncertain. Trimming took off 4 bases at V and 2 bases at J, with 0 bases between the two ends. This CDR3 has 12 amino acids. The CDR3 DNA sequence: TGTGCCAGCAGTTCCTATAATTCACCCCTCCACTTT. Amino acids: CASSSYNSPLHF.

The V call is TRBV18, the J call TRBJ2-7; D is possibly TRBD1 (6 bases). Germline lookup yields CDR1 KGHSH and CDR2 LQKENI. V was cut by 2 bases and J by 12 bases, with 14 bases left in between. CDR3 size: 12 residues. CDR3 region: CASSPSDGGLYF. CDR3 DNA sequence: TGTGCCAGCTCACCAAGTGATGGGGGCCTGTACTTC. Full variable domain (remainder filled in from reference TRBV18 and TRBJ2-7): NAGVMQNPRHLVRRRGQEARLRCSPMKGHSHVYWYRQLPEEGLKFMVYLQKENIIDESGMPKERFSAEFPKEGPSILRIQQVVRGDSAAYFCASSPSDGGLYFGPGTRLTVT.